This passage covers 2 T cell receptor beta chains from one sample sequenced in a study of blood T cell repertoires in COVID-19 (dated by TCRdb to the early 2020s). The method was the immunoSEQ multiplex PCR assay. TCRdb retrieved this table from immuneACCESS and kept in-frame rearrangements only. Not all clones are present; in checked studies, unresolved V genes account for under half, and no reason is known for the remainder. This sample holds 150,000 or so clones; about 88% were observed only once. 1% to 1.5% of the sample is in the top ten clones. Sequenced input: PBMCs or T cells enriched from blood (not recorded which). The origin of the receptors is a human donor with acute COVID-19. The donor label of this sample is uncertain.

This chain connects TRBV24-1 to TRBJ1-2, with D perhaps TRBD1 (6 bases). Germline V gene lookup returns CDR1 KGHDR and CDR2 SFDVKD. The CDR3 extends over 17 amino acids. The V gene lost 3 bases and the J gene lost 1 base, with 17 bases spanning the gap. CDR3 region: CATSDTDSRHFNYGYTF. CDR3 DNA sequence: TGTGCCACCAGTGATACGGACAGCCGACATTTTAACTATGGCTACACCTTC.

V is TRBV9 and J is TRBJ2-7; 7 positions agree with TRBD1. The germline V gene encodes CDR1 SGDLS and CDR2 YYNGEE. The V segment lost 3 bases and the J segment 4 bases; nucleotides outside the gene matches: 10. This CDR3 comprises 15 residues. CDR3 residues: CASSAGVGGAYEQYF. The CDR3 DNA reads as TGTGCCAGCAGCGCAGGGGTAGGGGGCGCGTACGAGCAGTACTTC. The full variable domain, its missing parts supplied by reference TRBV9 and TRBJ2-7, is DSGVTQTPKHLITATGQRVTLRCSPRSGDLSVYWYQQSLDQGLQFLIQYYNGEERAKGNILERFSAQQFPDLHSELNLSSLELGDSALYFCASSAGVGGAYEQYFGPGTRLTVT.